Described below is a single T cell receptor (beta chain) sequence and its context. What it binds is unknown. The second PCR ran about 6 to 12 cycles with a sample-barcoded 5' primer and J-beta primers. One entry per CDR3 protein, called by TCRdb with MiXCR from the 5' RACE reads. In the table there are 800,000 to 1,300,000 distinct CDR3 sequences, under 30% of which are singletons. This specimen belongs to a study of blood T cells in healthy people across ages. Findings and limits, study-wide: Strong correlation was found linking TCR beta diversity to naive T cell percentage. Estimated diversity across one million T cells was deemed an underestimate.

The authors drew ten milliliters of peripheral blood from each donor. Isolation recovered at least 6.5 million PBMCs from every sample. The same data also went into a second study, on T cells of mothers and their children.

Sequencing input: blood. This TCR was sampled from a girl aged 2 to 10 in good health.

This CDR3 is CASSLGTATTNEKLFF. The CDR3 DNA reads TGTGCCAGCAGTTTGGGGACGGCTACAACTAATGAAAAACTGTTTTTT. The chain recombines TRBV28 with TRBJ1-4; the D gene is possibly TRBD1 (5 bases). CDR1 and CDR2 from the germline V gene are MDHEN and SYDVKM. Trimming left V 3 bases short and J 0 bases short, with 11 bases between. The CDR3 loop spans 16 amino acids.